A selection of T cell receptor beta chains follows, all from one sample in a study of blood T cell repertoires in COVID-19. Sequenced by immunoSEQ multiplex PCR; TCRdb stores in-frame clones only, minus some. The data show about 100,000 clones, 85% to 90% seen once. Material for sequencing was peripheral blood. The source is a human donor with active COVID-19. The donor label of this sample is uncertain. Each CDR3 is given with its conserved first and last residue. A D gene is named only where the DNA matches it firmly. Expanded clones get a size class; other rows say once, few or many, or leave the size out.

d_gene | len | j_gene | v_gene | abundance | CDR3nt | CDR3aa
- | 13 | TRBJ1-1 | TRBV18 | - | TGTGCCAGCTCATCGGACATTAACACTGAAGCTTTCTTT | CASSSDINTEAFF
- | 15 | TRBJ2-7 | TRBV11-2 | - | TGTGCCAGCAGCTTAGGGACATCCCTCACCTACGAGCAGTACTTC | CASSLGTSLTYEQYF
TRBD1 | 14 | TRBJ1-1 | TRBV6-6 | few | TGTGCCAGCAGTAACGGAGGACAGGGTTTTGAAGCTTTCTTT | CASSNGGQGFEAFF
TRBD1 | 13 | TRBJ2-1 | TRBV7-2 | - | TGTGCCAGCAGCCCGGACAGGGTCAATGAGCAGTTCTTC | CASSPDRVNEQFF
- | 14 | TRBJ2-1 | TRBV5-6 | - | TGTGCCAGCAGCTGGGGCAGCTCCTACAATGAGCAGTTCTTC | CASSWGSSYNEQFF
- | 13 | TRBJ2-7 | TRBV6-2/TRBV6-3 | - | TGTGCCAGCAGTTCCCCGACTCCCTACGAGCAGTACTTC | CASSSPTPYEQYF
- | 14 | TRBJ2-5 | TRBV5-5 | once | TGTGCCAGCAGCCGATGGACAGATCAAGAGACCCAGTACTTC | CASSRWTDQETQYF
TRBD2 | 13 | TRBJ2-2 | TRBV19 | once | TGTGCCAGTAGTATAGGTCGGACTAGTAATGTGTTTTTT | CASSIGRTSNVFF
TRBD1 | 15 | TRBJ2-4 | TRBV10-1 | once | TGCGCCAGCAGACCTTCGGACAGGTTGGACAACATTCAGTACTTC | CASRPSDRLDNIQYF
- | 13 | TRBJ2-2 | TRBV29-1 | once | TGCAGCGTAGGACACGGGAACACCGGGGAGCTGTTTTTT | CSVGHGNTGELFF
- | 15 | TRBJ2-5 | TRBV9 | - | TGTGCCAGCAGCGTAGCGGGGGGCCGCCAAGAGACCCAGTACTTC | CASSVAGGRQETQYF
- | 15 | TRBJ2-2 | TRBV5-1 | - | TGCGCCAGCAGCCCCAAGACAGCGAACACCGGGGAGCTGTTTTTT | CASSPKTANTGELFF
- | 15 | TRBJ1-5 | TRBV28 | once | TGTGCCAGCAGTTTATGGGAGTATAGCAATCAGCCCCAGCATTTT | CASSLWEYSNQPQHF
- | 16 | TRBJ1-5 | TRBV27 | once | TGTGCCAGCAGTTTATCGGCAGGGGCCAACAATCAGCCCCAGCATTTT | CASSLSAGANNQPQHF
- | 13 | TRBJ1-1 | TRBV27 | - | TGTGCCAGCAGTGTCCACAGGGTTTCTGAAGCTTTCTTT | CASSVHRVSEAFF
TRBD1 | 15 | TRBJ1-5 | TRBV18 | - | TGTGCCAGCTCCCGGACAGGGTTTGGCAATCAGCCCCAGCATTTT | CASSRTGFGNQPQHF
- | 15 | TRBJ2-1 | TRBV29-1 | - | TGCAGCGTTGACCTAGCGTCAGGCTCCTACAATGAGCAGTTCTTC | CSVDLASGSYNEQFF
- | 14 | TRBJ1-3 | TRBV19 | - | TGTGCCAGTAGTCCAGACAGCTCTGGAAACACCATATATTTT | CASSPDSSGNTIYF
TRBD1 | 15 | TRBJ1-4 | TRBV19 | - | TGTGCCAGTAGTCCCTACCCGACGTCAGGGGGGAAACTGTTTTTT | CASSPYPTSGGKLFF
TRBD1 | 14 | TRBJ2-7 | TRBV11-2 | - | TGTGCCAGCAGCTTCAGACAGGGGCGAACAGAGCAGTACTTC | CASSFRQGRTEQYF
TRBD1 | 15 | TRBJ2-1 | TRBV5-1 | - | TGCGCCAGCAGCTTGGGCAGGGGGAGTGGTAATGAGCAGTTCTTC | CASSLGRGSGNEQFF
- | 16 | TRBJ2-7 | TRBV23-1 | - | TGCGCCAGCAGTCAGCCTCAGGGCGGAGGGTCCTACGAGCAGTACTTC | CASSQPQGGGSYEQYF
TRBD1 | 15 | TRBJ1-6 | TRBV28 | - | TGTGCCAGCAGTTCCGCAGGGGGCGGGAATTCACCCCTCCACTTT | CASSSAGGGNSPLHF
- | 14 | TRBJ2-7 | TRBV3-1/TRBV3-2 | few | TGTGCCAGCAGCCGGGGGGGGCAGACAGGCCTGGTGTACTTC | CASSRGGQTGLVYF
TRBD1 | 15 | TRBJ2-7 | TRBV5-8 | once | TGTGCCAGCAGCTTGGGCCCCGGGACAGCCTACGAGCAGTACTTC | CASSLGPGTAYEQYF
TRBD1 | 17 | TRBJ1-3 | TRBV19 | - | TGTGCCAGTAGTCCCCGGACAGGGGGCCTCACTGGAAACACCATATATTTT | CASSPRTGGLTGNTIYF
- | 15 | TRBJ1-2 | TRBV7-2 | - | TGTGCCAGCAGCTCCAACCCACCGGGATCGTATGGCTACACCTTC | CASSSNPPGSYGYTF
- | 15 | TRBJ1-6 | TRBV2 | - | TGTGCCAGCTTGGAGGGGCTAGGGTATAATTCACCCCTCCACTTT | CASLEGLGYNSPLHF
- | 16 | TRBJ1-1 | TRBV5-1 | - | TGCGCCAGCAGCTTGAATGCAGGGGCCATGAACACTGAAGCTTTCTTT | CASSLNAGAMNTEAFF
TRBD2 | 14 | TRBJ2-2 | TRBV27 | - | TGTGCCAGCAGTATTAGCGGGGGCGCCGGGGAGCTGTTTTTT | CASSISGGAGELFF